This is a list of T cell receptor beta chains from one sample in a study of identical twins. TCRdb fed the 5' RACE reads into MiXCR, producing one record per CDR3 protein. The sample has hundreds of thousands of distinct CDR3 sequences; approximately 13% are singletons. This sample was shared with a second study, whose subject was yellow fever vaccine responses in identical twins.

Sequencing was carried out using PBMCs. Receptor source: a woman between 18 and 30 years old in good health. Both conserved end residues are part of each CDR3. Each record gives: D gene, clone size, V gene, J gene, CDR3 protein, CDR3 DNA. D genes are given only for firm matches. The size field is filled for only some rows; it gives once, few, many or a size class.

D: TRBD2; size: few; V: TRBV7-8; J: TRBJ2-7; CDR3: CASSPPSGVSYEQYF; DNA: TGTGCCAGCAGCCCTCCGAGCGGGGTTTCCTACGAGCAGTACTTC
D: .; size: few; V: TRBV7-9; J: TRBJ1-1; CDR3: CASSFSYREYEAFF; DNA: TGTGCCAGCAGCTTTTCTTACAGGGAATATGAAGCTTTCTTT
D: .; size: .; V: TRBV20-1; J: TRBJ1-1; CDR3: CSALARPLNTEAFF; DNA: TGCAGTGCTCTTGCACGCCCTTTGAACACTGAAGCTTTCTTT
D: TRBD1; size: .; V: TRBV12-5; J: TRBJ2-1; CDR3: CASARTGGDEQFF; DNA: TGTGCTAGTGCCAGAACAGGGGGCGATGAGCAGTTCTTC
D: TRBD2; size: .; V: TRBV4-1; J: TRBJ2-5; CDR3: CASSQDRRLAGGPVWAQYF; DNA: TGCGCCAGCAGCCAAGATAGGAGGCTAGCGGGGGGCCCGGTGTGGGCCCAGTACTTC
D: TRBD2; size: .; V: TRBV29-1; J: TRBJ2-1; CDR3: CSVEGLAGGYSYNEQFF; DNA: TGCAGCGTTGAGGGACTAGCGGGAGGTTATTCCTACAATGAGCAGTTCTTC
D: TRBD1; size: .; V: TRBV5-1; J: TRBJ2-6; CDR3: CASSLGQTYSGANVLTF; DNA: TGCGCCAGCAGCCTGGGACAGACCTACTCTGGGGCCAACGTCCTGACTTTC
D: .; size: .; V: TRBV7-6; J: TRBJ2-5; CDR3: CASSPPTASETQYF; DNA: TGTGCCAGCAGCCCACCGACAGCCTCAGAGACCCAGTACTTC
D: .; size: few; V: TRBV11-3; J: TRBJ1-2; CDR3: CASSTGVEGYTF; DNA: TGTGCCAGCAGCACAGGTGTAGAAGGCTACACCTTC
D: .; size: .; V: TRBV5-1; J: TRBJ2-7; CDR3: CASSLAPSENEQYF; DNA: TGCGCCAGCAGCCTTGCCCCTAGCGAGAACGAGCAGTACTTC
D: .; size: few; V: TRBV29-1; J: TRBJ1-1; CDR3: CSGTPGRTNTEAFF; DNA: TGCAGCGGAACCCCAGGCAGGACCAACACTGAAGCTTTCTTT
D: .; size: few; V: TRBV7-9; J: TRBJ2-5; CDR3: CASSRGIGTPETQYF; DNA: TGTGCCAGCAGCCGGGGGATAGGTACTCCAGAGACCCAGTACTTC
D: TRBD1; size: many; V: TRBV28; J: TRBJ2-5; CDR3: CASRAPTGKETQYF; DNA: TGTGCCAGCAGAGCCCCGACAGGGAAAGAGACCCAGTACTTC
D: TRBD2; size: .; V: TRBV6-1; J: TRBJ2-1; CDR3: CASGGTSGVSSYNEQFF; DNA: TGTGCCAGCGGCGGGACTAGCGGGGTTAGCTCCTACAATGAGCAGTTCTTC
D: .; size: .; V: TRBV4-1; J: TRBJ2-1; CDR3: CASSQDSPEQFF; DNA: TGCGCCAGCAGCCAAGATTCTCCTGAGCAGTTCTTC
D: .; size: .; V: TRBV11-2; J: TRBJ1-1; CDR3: CASSGNRETTEAFF; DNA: TGTGCCAGCAGCGGAAACAGGGAAACCACTGAAGCTTTCTTT
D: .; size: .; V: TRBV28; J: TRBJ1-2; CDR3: CASSLSGAYYGYTF; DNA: TGTGCCAGCAGTTTATCAGGAGCCTACTATGGCTACACCTTC
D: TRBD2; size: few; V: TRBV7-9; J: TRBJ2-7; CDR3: CASSFAGGGDEQYF; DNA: TGTGCCAGCAGCTTCGCGGGCGGGGGAGACGAGCAGTACTTC
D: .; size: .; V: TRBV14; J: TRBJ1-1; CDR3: CASSQEGASVRMNTEAFF; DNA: TGTGCCAGCAGCCAAGAAGGGGCTTCTGTCAGGATGAACACTGAAGCTTTCTTT
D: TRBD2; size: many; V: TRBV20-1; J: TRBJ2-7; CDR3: CSARTSGSITYEQYF; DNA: TGCAGTGCCAGGACTAGCGGGAGTATCACCTACGAGCAGTACTTC
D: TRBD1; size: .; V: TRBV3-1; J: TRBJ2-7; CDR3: CASSFRTGIYEQYF; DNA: TGTGCCAGCAGCTTCAGGACAGGTATCTACGAGCAGTACTTC
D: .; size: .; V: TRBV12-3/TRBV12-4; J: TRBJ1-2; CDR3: CASSLPDNYGYTF; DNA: TGTGCCAGCAGTTTGCCCGATAACTATGGCTACACCTTC
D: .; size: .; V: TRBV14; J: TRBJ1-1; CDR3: CASSVLRYTEAFF; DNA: TGTGCCAGCAGCGTTCTTAGGTACACTGAAGCTTTCTTT
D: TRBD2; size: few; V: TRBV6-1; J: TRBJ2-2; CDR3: CASSQQLAGGPNTGELFF; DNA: TGTGCCAGCAGTCAACAACTAGCGGGAGGGCCGAACACCGGGGAGCTGTTTTTT
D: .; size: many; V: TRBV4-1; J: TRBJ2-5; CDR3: CASSQPKGIQETQYF; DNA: TGCGCCAGCAGCCAGCCAAAGGGGATTCAAGAGACCCAGTACTTC
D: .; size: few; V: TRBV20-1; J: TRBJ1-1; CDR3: CSARVGQNTEAFF; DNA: TGCAGTGCTAGAGTCGGGCAGAACACTGAAGCTTTCTTT